What follows describes a single T cell receptor beta chain. Its antigen is not known. This entry belongs to a study of long-term antiretroviral therapy in people with HIV. Run at survey level, the immunoSEQ assay was version v3.0. Measured with immunoSEQ multiplex PCR; TCRdb has only the in-frame clones, and not every one. This sample yields more than 25,000 clones, of which less than 90% are seen a single time; roughly 7% belongs to the top ten. All donors provided no fewer than one pre-ART and no fewer than two post-ART PBMC samples. DNA was extracted from approximately 0.95-9.8 million thawed cryopreserved PBMC. General observations from the study: Versus controls, repertoires in people with HIV had narrower CDR3 length ranges.

This CDR3 has 11 amino acids. Looked up from germline, CDR1 is LNHDA and CDR2 is SQIVND (reference sequence). V was clipped by 9 bases and J by 1 base, with 7 bases between them. The source is a man in his forties or fifties with HIV. V and J are TRBV19 and TRBJ2-7, with D possibly matching TRBD2 (5 bases). Material: unsorted PBMCs, obtained roughly 5 years before starting antiretroviral therapy. The CDR3 spells CASPGSYEQYF. In nucleotides, the CDR3 is TGTGCCAGCCCGGGGTCCTACGAGCAGTACTTC.